The 11 T cell receptor beta chains below were found in one sample sequenced in a study of T-cell memory formation after mild COVID-19 (dated by TCRdb to the early 2020s). The library was produced with 5' RACE. Sequencing instrument: Illumina NovaSeq 6000. TCRdb applied fastp at Q25 and MiXCR to the public reads, then kept only in-frame beta chains. Rows matching on CDR3 protein sequence are summarized as one entry with the most common DNA and genes. The sample data list about 110,000 distinct CDR3 sequences, and about a sixth of these were observed just once. Of the sample, 5% to 7% is held by the ten largest clones. The sample taken for sequencing was PBMCs or a T cell subset sorted from them (not recorded which). The receptors come from a man aged 18 to 29 who had mild COVID-19 (a few samples of this study predate the infection). The sample titles of this study are shuffled in the database, so cell type and time point are left out; the donor was told from shared clones.

The V call is TRBV20-1, the J call TRBJ2-7; D is perhaps TRBD2 (6 bases). Germline lookup yields CDR1 DFQATT and CDR2 SNEGSKA (reference sequence). Trimming stripped 3 bases from V and 0 bases from J, with 12 bases between. The CDR3 is 14 residues long. CDR3 residues: CSASGQGGSYEQYV. Here the CDR3 DNA reads TGCAGTGCTAGCGGGCAGGGAGGCTCCTACGAGCAGTACGTC.

This clonotype was detected only a few times. The chain joins TRBV7-6 to TRBJ2-5; 9 nucleotides match TRBD1. Per the germline V gene, CDR1 is SGHVS and CDR2 is FNYEAQ. The CDR3 has 14 amino acids. After removal of 5 bases from V and 2 bases from J, the junction contained 3 bases not matched to a gene. For the CDR3, the DNA is TGTGCCAGCAGCCAGGACAGGGGACAAGAGACCCAGTACTTC. Translated, it gives CASSQDRGQETQYF. The full variable domain, completed using reference TRBV7-6 and TRBJ2-5, is GAGVSQSPRYKVTKRGQDVALRCDPISGHVSLYWYRQALGQGPEFLTYFNYEAQQDKSGLPNDRFSAERPEGSISTLTIQRTEQRDSAMYRCASSQDRGQETQYFGPGTRLLVL.

The rearrangement uses TRBV10-3 and TRBJ2-2; 7 nucleotides match TRBD1. Losses at the gene ends were 6 bases for V and 4 bases for J; bases not matched to a gene: 2. The germline CDR1 and CDR2 sequences are ENHRY and SYGVKD. This CDR3 is 13 amino acids long. CDR3: CAIRAGGTGELFF. The CDR3 coding sequence is TGTGCCATCAGAGCAGGGGGCACCGGGGAGCTGTTTTTT.

This sequence joins TRBV28 and TRBJ1-1; no reliable D call. The CDR3 totals 15 residues. Germline CDR1 reads MDHEN; CDR2 reads SYDVKM. V lost 5 bases and J 0 bases, leaving 13 bases between the germline ends. The CDR3 reads CASSAIGNLNTEAFF. CDR3 nucleotide sequence: TGTGCCAGCAGTGCGATAGGGAATTTGAACACTGAAGCTTTCTTT.

This clonotype is medium-sized (0.01 to 0.1%) by share. This chain uses TRBV5-1 with TRBJ2-3; 11 nucleotides match TRBD2. CDR1 and CDR2 from the germline V gene are SGHRS and YFSETQ. V was clipped by 4 bases and J by 6 bases; unmatched bases: 4. The CDR3 is made up of 14 amino acids. In DNA, the CDR3 is TGCGCCAGCAGCATCATAGCGGGAGGGGATACGCAGTATTTT. Protein product: CASSIIAGGDTQYF. Filled out from reference TRBV5-1 and TRBJ2-3, the complete variable domain reads KAGVTQTPRYLIKTRGQQVTLSCSPISGHRSVSWYQQTPGQGLQFLFEYFSETQRNKGNFPGRFSGRQFSNSRSEMNVSTLELGDSALYLCASSIIAGGDTQYFGPGTRLTVL.

The chain carries TRBV18 and TRBJ1-6, with TRBD1 as a possible D gene (5 bases). V was cut by 3 bases and J by 5 bases, with 11 bases left in between. Per germline, CDR1 KGHSH and CDR2 LQKENI. The CDR3 contains 15 residues. The CDR3 nucleotides read TGTGCCAGCTCACCTAGGACATCGAATAATTCACCCCTCCACTTT. Amino acids: CASSPRTSNNSPLHF.

This clonotype was seen a handful of times. This chain uses TRBV7-9 with TRBJ2-7; TRBD1 agrees at 7 bases. The junction had 8 bases not matched to a gene; V was cut back by 7 bases and J by 2 bases. The CDR3 covers 14 residues. The germline V gene has CDR1 SEHNR and CDR2 FQNEAQ (reference sequence). The CDR3 DNA sequence: TGTGCCAGCAACTCAGACAGGGCTACCTACGAGCAGTACTTC. It yields the protein CASNSDRATYEQYF.

J is TRBJ1-3 and V is TRBV6-5, with D perhaps TRBD1 (5 bases). The germline V and J ends were trimmed by 5 bases and 0 bases, with 5 bases remaining between them. In germline, CDR1 is MNHEY, CDR2 SVGAGI. The CDR3 extends over 13 amino acids. CDR3 nucleotide sequence: TGTGCCAGCAGTGACAGCTCTGGAAACACCATATATTTT. It codes for CASSDSSGNTIYF.

This chain connects TRBV12-3 or TRBV12-4 to TRBJ2-2, with D unresolved. The germline V and J ends were trimmed by 1 base and 2 bases, with 8 bases remaining between them. The CDR3 extends over 15 amino acids. The CDR3: CASSLGLSNTGELFF. The CDR3, as DNA: TGTGCCAGCAGTTTAGGGCTGAGTAACACCGGGGAGCTGTTTTTT.

The genes are TRBV12-3 or TRBV12-4 and TRBJ1-1, with a weak D call TRBD1 (5 bases). V lost 3 bases to trimming and J lost 0 bases, with 8 bases between them. The length of the CDR3 is 14 residues. DNA for the CDR3: TGTGCCAGCAGTTTGCGGGGACTGAACACTGAAGCTTTCTTT. The encoded protein is CASSLRGLNTEAFF.

This chain joins TRBV12-3 or TRBV12-4 and TRBJ2-3; 9 nucleotides line up with TRBD1. The V gene end was trimmed by 5 bases and the J gene end by 6 bases; junction bases not matched to a gene: 3. The CDR3 runs to 13 residues. For the CDR3, the DNA is TGTGCCAGCAGTCGGGGACAGGGTGATACGCAGTATTTT. It encodes CASSRGQGDTQYF.